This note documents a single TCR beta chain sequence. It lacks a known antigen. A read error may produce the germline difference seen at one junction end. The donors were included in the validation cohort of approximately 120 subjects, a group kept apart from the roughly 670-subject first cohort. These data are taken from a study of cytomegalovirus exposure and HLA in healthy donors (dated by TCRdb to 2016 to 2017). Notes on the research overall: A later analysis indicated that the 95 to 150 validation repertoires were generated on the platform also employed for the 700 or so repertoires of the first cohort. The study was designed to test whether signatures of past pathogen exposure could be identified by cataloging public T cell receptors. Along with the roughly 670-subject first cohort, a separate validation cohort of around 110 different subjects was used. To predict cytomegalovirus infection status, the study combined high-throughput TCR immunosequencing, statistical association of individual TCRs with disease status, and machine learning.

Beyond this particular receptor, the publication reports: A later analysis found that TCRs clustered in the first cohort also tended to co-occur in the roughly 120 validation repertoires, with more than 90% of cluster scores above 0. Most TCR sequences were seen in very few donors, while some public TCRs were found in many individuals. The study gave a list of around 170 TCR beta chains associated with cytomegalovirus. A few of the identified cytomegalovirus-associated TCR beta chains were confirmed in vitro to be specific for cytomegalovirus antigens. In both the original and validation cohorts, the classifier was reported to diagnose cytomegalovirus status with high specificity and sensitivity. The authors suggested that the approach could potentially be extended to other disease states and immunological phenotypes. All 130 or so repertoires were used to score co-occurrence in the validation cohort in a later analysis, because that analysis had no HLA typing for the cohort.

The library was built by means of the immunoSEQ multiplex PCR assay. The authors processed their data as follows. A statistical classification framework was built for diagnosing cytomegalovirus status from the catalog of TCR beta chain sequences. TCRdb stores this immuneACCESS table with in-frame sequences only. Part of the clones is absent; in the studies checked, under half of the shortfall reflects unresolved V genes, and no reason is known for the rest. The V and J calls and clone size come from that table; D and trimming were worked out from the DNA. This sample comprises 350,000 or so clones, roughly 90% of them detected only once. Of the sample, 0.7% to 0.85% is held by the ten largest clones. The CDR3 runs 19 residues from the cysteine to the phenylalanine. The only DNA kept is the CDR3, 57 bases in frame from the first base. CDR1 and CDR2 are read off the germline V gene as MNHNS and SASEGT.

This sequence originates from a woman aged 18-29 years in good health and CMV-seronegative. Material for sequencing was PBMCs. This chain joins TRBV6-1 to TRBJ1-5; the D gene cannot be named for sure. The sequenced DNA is TGTGCCAGCAGCGAAGCTGAATCCGACAAATGGGCTCGCAATCAGCCCCAGCATTTT. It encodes CASSEAESDKWARNQPQHF.